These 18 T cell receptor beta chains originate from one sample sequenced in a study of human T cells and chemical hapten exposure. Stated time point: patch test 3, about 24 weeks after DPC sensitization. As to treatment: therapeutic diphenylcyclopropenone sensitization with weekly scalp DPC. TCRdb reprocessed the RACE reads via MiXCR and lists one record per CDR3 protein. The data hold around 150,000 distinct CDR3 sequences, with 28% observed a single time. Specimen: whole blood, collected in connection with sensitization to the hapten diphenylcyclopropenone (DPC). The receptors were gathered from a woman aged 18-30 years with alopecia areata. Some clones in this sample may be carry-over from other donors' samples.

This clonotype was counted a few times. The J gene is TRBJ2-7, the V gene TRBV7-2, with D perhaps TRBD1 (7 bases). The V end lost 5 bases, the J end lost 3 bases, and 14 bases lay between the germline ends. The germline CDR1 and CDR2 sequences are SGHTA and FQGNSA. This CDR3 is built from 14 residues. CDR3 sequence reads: CASSRQGGIYEQYF. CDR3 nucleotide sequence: TGTGCCAGCAGCCGGCAGGGGGGAATCTACGAGCAGTACTTC.

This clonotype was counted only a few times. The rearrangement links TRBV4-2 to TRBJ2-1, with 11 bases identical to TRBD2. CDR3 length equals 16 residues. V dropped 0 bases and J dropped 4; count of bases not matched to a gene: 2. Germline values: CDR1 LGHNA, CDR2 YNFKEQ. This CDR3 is CASSQEASGGYNEQFF. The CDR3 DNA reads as TGTGCCAGCAGCCAAGAGGCTAGCGGGGGGTACAATGAGCAGTTCTTC.

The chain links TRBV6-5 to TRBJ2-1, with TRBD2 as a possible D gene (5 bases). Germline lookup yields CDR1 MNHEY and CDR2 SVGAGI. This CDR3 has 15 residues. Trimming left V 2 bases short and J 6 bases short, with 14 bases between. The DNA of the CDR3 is TGTGCCAGCAGTTACGCAGAGGGTCTGGTCAATGAGCAGTTCTTC. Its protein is CASSYAEGLVNEQFF.

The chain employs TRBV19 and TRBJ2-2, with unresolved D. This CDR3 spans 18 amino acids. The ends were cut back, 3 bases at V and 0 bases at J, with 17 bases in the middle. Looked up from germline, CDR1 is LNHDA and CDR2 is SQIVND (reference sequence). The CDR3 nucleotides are TGTGCCAGTAGTATCGGGTGGTCCAGCTTCGCGAACACCGGGGAGCTGTTTTTT. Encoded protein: CASSIGWSSFANTGELFF.

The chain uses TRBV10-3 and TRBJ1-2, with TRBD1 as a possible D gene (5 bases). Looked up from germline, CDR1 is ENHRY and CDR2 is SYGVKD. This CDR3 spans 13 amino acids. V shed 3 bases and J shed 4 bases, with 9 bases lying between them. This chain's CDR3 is CAISDWGGYGYTF. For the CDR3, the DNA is TGTGCCATCAGTGACTGGGGGGGCTATGGCTACACCTTC.

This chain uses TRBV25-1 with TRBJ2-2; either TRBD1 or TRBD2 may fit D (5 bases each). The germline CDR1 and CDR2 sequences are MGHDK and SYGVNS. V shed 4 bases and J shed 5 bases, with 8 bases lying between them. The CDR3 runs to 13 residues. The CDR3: CASSGDPTGELFF. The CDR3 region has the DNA TGTGCCAGCAGTGGGGACCCTACCGGGGAGCTGTTTTTT.

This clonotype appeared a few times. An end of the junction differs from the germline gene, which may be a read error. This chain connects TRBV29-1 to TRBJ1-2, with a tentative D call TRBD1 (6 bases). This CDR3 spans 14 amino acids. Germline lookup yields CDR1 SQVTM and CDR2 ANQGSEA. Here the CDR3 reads CSVGQVVSKYGYTF. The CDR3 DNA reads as TGCAGCGTTGGACAGGTTGTTTCTAAGTATGGCTACACCTTC.

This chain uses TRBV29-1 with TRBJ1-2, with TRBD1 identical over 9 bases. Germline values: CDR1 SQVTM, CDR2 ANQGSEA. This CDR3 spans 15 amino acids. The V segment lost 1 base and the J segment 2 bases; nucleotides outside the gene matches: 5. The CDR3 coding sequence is TGCAGCGTTGAAGGACGAGGACAGGGGAACTATGGCTACACCTTC. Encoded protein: CSVEGRGQGNYGYTF.

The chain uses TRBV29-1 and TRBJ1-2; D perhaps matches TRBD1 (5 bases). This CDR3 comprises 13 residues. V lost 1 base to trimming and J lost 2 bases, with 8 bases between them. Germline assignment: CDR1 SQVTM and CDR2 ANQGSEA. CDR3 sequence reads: CSVEGWGNYGYTF. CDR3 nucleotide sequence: TGCAGCGTTGAAGGCTGGGGGAACTATGGCTACACCTTC.

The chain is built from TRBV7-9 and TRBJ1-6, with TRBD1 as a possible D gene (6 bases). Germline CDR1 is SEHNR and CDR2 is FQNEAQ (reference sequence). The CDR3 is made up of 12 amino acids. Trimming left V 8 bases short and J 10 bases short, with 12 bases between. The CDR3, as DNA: TGTGCCAGCGGAACAGGGCTATCACCCCTCCACTTT. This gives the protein CASGTGLSPLHF. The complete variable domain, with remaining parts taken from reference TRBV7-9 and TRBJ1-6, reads DTGVSQNPRHKITKRGQNVTFRCDPISEHNRLYWYRQTLGQGPEFLTYFQNEAQLEKSRLLSDRFSAERPKGSFSTLEIQRTEQGDSAMYLCASGTGLSPLHFGNGTRLTVT.

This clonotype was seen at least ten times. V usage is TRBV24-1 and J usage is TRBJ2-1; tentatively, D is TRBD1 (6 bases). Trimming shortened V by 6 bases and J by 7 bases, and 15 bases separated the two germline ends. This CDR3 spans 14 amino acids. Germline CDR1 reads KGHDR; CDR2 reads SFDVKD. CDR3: CATSRQAGGNEQFF. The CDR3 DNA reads TGTGCCACCAGTCGACAGGCAGGCGGGAATGAGCAGTTCTTC.

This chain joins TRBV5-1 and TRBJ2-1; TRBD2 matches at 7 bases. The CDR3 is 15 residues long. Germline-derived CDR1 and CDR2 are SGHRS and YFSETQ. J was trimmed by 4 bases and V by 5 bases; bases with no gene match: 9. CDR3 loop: CASRVSGITYNEQFF. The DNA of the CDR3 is TGCGCCAGCAGGGTAAGCGGGATTACTTACAATGAGCAGTTCTTC.

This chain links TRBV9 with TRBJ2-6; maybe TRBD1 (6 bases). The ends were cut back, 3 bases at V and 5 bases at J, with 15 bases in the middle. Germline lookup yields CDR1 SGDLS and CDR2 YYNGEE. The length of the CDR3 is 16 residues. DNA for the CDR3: TGTGCCAGCAGCGCGTCAAGGGGGTCTTGGGCCAACGTCCTGACTTTC. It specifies CASSASRGSWANVLTF.

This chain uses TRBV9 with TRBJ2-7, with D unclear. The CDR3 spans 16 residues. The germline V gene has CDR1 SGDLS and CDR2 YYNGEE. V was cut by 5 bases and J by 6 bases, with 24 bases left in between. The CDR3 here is CASSPEGLPDPSEQYF. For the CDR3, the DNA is TGTGCCAGCAGTCCTGAAGGGCTGCCCGACCCCTCCGAGCAGTACTTC.

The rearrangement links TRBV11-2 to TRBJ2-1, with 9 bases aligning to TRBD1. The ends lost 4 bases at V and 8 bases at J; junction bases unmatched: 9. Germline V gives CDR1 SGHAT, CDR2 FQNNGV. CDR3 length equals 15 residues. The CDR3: CASSSGTGPYYEQFF. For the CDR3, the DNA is TGTGCCAGCAGCTCCGGGACAGGGCCTTACTATGAGCAGTTCTTC.

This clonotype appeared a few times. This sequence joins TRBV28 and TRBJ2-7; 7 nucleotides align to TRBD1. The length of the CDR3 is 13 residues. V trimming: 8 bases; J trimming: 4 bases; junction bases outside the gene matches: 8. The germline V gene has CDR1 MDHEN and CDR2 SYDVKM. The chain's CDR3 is CASYKTGVYEQYF. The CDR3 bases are TGTGCCAGCTATAAAACAGGGGTTTACGAGCAGTACTTC.

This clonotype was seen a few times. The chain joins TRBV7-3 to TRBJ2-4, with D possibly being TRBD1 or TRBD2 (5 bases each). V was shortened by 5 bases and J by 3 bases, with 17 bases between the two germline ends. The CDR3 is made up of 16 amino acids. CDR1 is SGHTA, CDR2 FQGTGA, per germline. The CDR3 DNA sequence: TGTGCCAGCAGCCCTGAGGCGAGGGGTGTCAAAAACATTCAGTACTTC. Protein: CASSPEARGVKNIQYF. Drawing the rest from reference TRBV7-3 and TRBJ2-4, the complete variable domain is GAGVSQTPSNKVTEKGKYVELRCDPISGHTALYWYRQSLGQGPEFLIYFQGTGAADDSGLPNDRFFAVRPEGSVSTLKIQRTERGDSAVYLCASSPEARGVKNIQYFGAGTRLSVL.

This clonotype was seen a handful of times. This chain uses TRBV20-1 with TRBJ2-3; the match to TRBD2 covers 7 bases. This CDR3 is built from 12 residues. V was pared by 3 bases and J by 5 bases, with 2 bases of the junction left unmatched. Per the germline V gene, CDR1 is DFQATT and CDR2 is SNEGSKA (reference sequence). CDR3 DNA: TGCAGTGCTAGGGTAGCGGGAGATACGCAGTATTTT. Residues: CSARVAGDTQYF.